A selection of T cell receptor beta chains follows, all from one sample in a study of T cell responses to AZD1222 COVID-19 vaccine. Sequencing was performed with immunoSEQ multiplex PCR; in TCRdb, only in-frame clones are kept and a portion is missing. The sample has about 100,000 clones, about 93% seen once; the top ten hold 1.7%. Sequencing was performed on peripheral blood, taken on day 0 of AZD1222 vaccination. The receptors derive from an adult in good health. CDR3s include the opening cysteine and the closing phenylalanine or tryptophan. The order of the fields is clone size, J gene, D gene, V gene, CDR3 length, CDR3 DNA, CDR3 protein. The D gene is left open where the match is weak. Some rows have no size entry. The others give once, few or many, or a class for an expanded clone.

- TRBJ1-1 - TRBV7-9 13 TGTGCCAGCAGCTTACAGGAGACAACCGAAGCTTTCTTT CASSLQETTEAFF
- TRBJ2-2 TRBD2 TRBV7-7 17 TGTGCTAGCAGCTTAGGGCTAGCGGGAAATGGCGCCGGGGAGCTGTTTTTT CASSLGLAGNGAGELFF
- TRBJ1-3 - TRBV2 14 TGTGCCAGCAGTGAAGAGTACACTGGAAACACCATATATTTT CASSEEYTGNTIYF
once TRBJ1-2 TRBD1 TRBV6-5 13 TGTGCCAGCGGCGAACAGGGGACGTATGGCTACACCTTC CASGEQGTYGYTF
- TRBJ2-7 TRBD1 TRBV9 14 TGTGCCAGCAGCGGGGGACAGGGGCCCAACGAGCAGTACTTC CASSGGQGPNEQYF
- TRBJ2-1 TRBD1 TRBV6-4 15 TGTGCCAGCAGTCCGGGACAGGGGGCCTACAATGAGCAGTTCTTC CASSPGQGAYNEQFF
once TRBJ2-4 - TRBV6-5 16 TGTGCCAGCAGTTATCTGCCAGCCGCTGCCAAAAACATTCAGTACTTC CASSYLPAAAKNIQYF
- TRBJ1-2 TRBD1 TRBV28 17 TGTGCCAGCAGTTCGACAGGGGGCTCTCCTCTGTACTATGGCTACACCTTC CASSSTGGSPLYYGYTF
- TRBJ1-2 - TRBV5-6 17 TGTGCCAGCAGGGTTCGGAATGAAGGGGGGGTGAACTATGGCTACACCTTC CASRVRNEGGVNYGYTF
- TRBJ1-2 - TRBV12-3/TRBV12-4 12 TGTGCCAGCAGTTTAGATGGGACAGGCTACACCTTC CASSLDGTGYTF
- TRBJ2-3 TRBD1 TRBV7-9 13 TGTGCCAGCAGCTCGACAGGGGGAGATACGCAGTATTTT CASSSTGGDTQYF
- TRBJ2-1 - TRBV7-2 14 TGTGCCAGCAGGAGGACGGCGCTGGGGGATGAGCAGTTCTTC CASRRTALGDEQFF
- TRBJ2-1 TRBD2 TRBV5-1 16 TGCGCCAGCAGCTTGGAAGCGGGAGGGCTCTACAATGAGCAGTTCTTC CASSLEAGGLYNEQFF
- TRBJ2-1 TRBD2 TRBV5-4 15 TGTGCCAGCAGCTTTGGCGGGAGCGATTACAATGAGCAGTTCTTC CASSFGGSDYNEQFF
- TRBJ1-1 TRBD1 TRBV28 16 TGTGCCAGCAGTTTATGGGGGGGACAGGGGGACACTGAAGCTTTCTTT CASSLWGGQGDTEAFF
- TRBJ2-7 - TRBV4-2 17 TGTGCCAGCAGCCAAGACGGTGTGGCTAGCGTCTCCGACGAGCAGTACTTC CASSQDGVASVSDEQYF
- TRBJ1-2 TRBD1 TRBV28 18 TGTGCCAGCACTCCCCCCGGGACAGCGATAAGCAAGAACTATGGCTACACCTTC CASTPPGTAISKNYGYTF
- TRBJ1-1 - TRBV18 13 TGTGCCAGCTCACCAGGTGTGAACACTGAAGCTTTCTTT CASSPGVNTEAFF
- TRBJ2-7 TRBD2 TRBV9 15 TGTGCCAGCAGCGTATACGCGGGAGAAGTCTACGAGCAGTACTTC CASSVYAGEVYEQYF
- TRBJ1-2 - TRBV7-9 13 TGTGCCAGCAGCCTGGGGCTTTTTTCGGGCTACACCTTC CASSLGLFSGYTF
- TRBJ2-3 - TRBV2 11 TGTGCCAGCAGTGTGCCAGATACGCAGTATTTT CASSVPDTQYF
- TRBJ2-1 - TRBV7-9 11 TGTGCCAGCAGCTTGGACAATGAGCAGTTCTTC CASSLDNEQFF
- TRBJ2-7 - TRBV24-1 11 TGTGCCACCAGTGATGTATACGAGCAGTACTTC CATSDVYEQYF
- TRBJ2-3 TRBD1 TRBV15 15 TGTGCCACCAGCCGGGACAGGGGAGGGACAGATACGCAGTATTTT CATSRDRGGTDTQYF
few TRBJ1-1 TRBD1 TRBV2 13 TGTGCCAGCAGGGCCGGACAGGTCGGGCGAGCTTTCTTT CASRAGQVGRAFF
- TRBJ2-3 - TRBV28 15 TGTGCCAGCAGTTTTTGGGCGCAGGGTCGGAGTACGCAGTATTTT CASSFWAQGRSTQYF